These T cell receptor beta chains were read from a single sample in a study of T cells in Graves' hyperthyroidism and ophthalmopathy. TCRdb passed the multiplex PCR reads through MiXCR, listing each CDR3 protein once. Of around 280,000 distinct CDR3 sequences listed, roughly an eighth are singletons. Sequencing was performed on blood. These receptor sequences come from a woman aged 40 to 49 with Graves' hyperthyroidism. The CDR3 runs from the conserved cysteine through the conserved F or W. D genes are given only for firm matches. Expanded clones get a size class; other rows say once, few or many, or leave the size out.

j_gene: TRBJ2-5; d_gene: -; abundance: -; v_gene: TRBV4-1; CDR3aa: CASSPRTDAETQYF; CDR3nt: TGCGCCAGCAGCCCACGGACGGACGCGGAGACCCAGTACTTC
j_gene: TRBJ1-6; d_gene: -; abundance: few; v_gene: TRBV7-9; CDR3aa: CASSREPSKSSPLHF; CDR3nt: TGTGCCAGCAGCCGAGAGCCCTCGAAAAGCTCTCCCCTCCACTTT
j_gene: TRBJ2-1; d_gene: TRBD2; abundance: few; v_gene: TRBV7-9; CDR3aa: CASSSTSGKYNEQFF; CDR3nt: TGTGCCAGCAGCTCCACTAGCGGAAAGTACAATGAGCAGTTCTTC
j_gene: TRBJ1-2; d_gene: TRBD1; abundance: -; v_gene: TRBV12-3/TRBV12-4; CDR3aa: CASRSGTGNGYGYTF; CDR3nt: TGTGCCAGCAGGAGCGGGACAGGGAACGGCTATGGCTACACCTTC
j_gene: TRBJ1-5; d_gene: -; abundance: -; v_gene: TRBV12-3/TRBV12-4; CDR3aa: CASSFLENQPQHF; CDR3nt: TGTGCCAGCAGTTTCCTTGAAAATCAGCCCCAGCATTTT
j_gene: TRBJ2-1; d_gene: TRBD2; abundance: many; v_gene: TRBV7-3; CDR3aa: CASSKRLAGGNEQFF; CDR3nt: TGTGCCAGCAGCAAAAGACTAGCGGGAGGCAATGAGCAGTTCTTC
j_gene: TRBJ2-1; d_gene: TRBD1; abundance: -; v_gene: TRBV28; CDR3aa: CASRRQGARNEQFF; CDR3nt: TGTGCCAGCAGGAGACAGGGGGCGCGGAATGAGCAGTTCTTC
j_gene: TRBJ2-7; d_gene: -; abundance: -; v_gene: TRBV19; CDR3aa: CAGSIEDGSYEQYF; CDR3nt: TGTGCCGGTAGTATTGAGGACGGCTCCTACGAGCAGTACTTC
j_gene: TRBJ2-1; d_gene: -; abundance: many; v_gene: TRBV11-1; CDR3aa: CASSYYGEQFF; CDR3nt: TGTGCCAGCAGCTACTACGGTGAGCAGTTCTTC
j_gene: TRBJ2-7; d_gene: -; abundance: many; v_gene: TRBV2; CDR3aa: CASRLSYEQYF; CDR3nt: TGTGCCAGCAGGCTTTCCTACGAGCAGTACTTC
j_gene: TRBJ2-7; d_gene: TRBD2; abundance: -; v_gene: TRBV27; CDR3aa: CASAIREGSYEQYF; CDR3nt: TGTGCCAGCGCGATCAGGGAGGGGTCCTACGAGCAGTACTTC
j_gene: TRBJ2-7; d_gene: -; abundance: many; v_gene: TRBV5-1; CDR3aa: CASSQGQSDSYEQYF; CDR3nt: TGCGCCAGCAGCCAAGGACAGTCCGACTCCTACGAGCAGTACTTC
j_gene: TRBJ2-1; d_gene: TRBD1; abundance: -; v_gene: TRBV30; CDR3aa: CAWSVGDRASWFF; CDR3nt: TGTGCCTGGAGTGTAGGAGACAGGGCCTCCTGGTTCTTC
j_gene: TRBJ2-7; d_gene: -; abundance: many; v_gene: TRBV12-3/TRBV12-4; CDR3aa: CASSLWGYGAAGSYEQYF; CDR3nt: TGTGCCAGCAGTTTATGGGGATACGGTGCGGCCGGCTCCTACGAGCAGTACTTC
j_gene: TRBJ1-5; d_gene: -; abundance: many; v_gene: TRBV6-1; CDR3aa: CASSYRTQGKGPQHF; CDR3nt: TGTGCCAGCAGTTATCGAACTCAGGGGAAGGGACCCCAGCATTTT
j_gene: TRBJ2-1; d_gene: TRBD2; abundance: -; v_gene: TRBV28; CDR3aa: CGSLAGGPRNEQFF; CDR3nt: TGTGGATCTCTAGCGGGAGGGCCCCGCAATGAGCAGTTCTTC
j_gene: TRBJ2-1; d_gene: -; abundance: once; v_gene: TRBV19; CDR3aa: CASSPRLKYNEQFF; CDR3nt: TGTGCCAGTAGTCCCCGGTTGAAGTACAATGAGCAGTTCTTC
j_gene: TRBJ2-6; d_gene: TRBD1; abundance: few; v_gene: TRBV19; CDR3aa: CASRVQGTPGANVLTF; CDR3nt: TGTGCCAGTAGGGTACAGGGGACGCCTGGGGCCAACGTCCTGACTTTC
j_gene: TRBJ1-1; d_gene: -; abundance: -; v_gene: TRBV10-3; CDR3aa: CAISESRQGVRTEAFF; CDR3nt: TGTGCCATCAGTGAGTCGAGGCAGGGAGTAAGGACTGAAGCTTTCTTT
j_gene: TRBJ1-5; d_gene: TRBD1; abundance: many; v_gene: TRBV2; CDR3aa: CASSMTGASNQPQHF; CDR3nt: TGTGCCAGCAGCATGACAGGGGCTAGCAATCAGCCCCAGCATTTT
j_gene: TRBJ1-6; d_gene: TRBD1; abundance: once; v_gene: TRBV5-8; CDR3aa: CASVQWDRGNSPLHF; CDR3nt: TGTGCCAGCGTCCAATGGGACAGGGGGAATTCACCCCTCCACTTT
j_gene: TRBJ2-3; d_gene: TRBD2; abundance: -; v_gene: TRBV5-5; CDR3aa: CASSHPGEGGTDTQYF; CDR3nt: TGTGCCAGCAGCCACCCGGGGGAGGGAGGAACAGATACGCAGTATTTT
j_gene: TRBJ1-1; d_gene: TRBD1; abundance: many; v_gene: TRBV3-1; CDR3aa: CASSPQGVPEAFF; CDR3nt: TGTGCCAGCAGCCCACAGGGGGTCCCTGAAGCTTTCTTT
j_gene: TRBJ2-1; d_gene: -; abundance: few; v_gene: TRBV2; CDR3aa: CASSDENIESGGEQFF; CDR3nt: TGTGCCAGCAGTGACGAGAATATAGAGTCAGGCGGTGAGCAGTTCTTC
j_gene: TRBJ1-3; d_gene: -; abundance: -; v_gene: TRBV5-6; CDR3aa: CASSSRQSGNTIYF; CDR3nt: TGTGCCAGCAGCTCACGACAGTCGGGAAACACCATATATTTT
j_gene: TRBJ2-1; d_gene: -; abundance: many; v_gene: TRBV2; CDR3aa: CASLGDLGANEQFF; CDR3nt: TGTGCCAGTCTAGGGGACCTCGGGGCCAATGAGCAGTTCTTC
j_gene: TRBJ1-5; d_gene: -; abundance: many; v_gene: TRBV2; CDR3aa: CASSKDRSLSNQPQHF; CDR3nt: TGTGCCAGCAGTAAGGACAGAAGCCTCAGCAATCAGCCCCAGCATTTT